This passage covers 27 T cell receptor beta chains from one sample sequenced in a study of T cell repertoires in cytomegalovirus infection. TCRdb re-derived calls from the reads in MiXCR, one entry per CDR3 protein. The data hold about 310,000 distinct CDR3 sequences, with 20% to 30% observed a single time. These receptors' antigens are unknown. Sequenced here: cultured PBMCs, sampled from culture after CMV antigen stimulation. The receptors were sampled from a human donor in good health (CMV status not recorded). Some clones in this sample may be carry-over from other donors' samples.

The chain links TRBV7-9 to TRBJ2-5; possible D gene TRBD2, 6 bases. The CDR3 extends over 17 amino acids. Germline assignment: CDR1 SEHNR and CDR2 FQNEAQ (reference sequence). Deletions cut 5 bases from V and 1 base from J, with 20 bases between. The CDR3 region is CASSGPVVGSGQETQYF. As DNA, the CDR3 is TGTGCCAGCAGCGGGCCCGTTGTTGGTAGCGGCCAAGAGACCCAGTACTTC.

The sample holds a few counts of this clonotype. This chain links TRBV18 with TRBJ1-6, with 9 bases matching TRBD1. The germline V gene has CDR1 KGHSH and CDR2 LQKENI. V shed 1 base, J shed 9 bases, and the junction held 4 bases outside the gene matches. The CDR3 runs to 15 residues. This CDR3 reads CASSPLGQGTSPLHF. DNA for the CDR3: TGTGCCAGCTCACCACTGGGACAGGGAACTTCACCCCTCCACTTT.

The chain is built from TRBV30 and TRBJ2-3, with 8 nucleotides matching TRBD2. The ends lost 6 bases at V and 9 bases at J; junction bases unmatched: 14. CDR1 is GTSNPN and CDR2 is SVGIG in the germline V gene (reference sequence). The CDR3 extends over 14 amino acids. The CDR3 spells CACSLVSGMGTQYF. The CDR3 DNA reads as TGTGCCTGTTCGCTGGTTAGCGGGATGGGAACGCAGTATTTT.

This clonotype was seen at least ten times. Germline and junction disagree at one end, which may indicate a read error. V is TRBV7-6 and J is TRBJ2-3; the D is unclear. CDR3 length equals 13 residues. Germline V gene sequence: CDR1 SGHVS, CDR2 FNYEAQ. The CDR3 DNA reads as TGTGCTAGCAGCTCCCGCCTAGGGGATACGCAGTATTTT. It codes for CASSSRLGDTQYF.

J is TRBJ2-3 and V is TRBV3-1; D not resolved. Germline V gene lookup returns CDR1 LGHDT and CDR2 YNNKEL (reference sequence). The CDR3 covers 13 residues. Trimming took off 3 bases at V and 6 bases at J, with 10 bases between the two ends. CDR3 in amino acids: CASSHGRFDTQYF. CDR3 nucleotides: TGTGCCAGCAGCCATGGGCGATTTGATACGCAGTATTTT.

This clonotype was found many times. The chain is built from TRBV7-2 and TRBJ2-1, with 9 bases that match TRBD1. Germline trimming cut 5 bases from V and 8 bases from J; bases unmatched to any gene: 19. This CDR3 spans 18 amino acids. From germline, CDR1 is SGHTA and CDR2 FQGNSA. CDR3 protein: CASSIRLIGTGFSHEQFF. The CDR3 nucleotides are TGTGCCAGCAGCATTAGGCTTATAGGGACAGGGTTTTCCCATGAGCAGTTCTTC.

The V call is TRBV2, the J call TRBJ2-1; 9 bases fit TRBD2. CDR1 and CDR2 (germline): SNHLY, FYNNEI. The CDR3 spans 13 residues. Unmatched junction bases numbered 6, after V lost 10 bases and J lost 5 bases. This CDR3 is CANAGLANNEQFF. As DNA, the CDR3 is TGTGCCAACGCTGGACTAGCGAACAATGAGCAGTTCTTC.

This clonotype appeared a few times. The CDR3 spells CAWSRQFGETQYF. In nucleotides, the CDR3 is TGTGCCTGGAGTAGACAGTTTGGAGAGACCCAGTACTTC. The rearrangement links TRBV30 to TRBJ2-5; D may be TRBD1 (5 bases). The CDR3 length is 13 residues. Germline lookup yields CDR1 GTSNPN and CDR2 SVGIG (reference sequence). The ends were cut back, 2 bases at V and 4 bases at J, with 11 bases in the middle.

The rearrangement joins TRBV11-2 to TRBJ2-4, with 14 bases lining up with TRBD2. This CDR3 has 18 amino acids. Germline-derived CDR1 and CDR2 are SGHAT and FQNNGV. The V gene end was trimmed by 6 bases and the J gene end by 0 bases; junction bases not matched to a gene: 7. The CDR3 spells CASSPGLAGGLAKNIQYF. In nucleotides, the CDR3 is TGTGCCAGCAGTCCAGGACTAGCGGGAGGTTTAGCCAAAAACATTCAGTACTTC.

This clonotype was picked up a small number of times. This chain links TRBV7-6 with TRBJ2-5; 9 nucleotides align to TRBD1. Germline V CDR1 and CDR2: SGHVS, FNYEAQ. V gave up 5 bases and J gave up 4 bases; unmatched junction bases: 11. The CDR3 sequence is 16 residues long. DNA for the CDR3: TGTGCCAGCAGCCTTACCCCCCCACAGGGGGCAGAGACCCAGTACTTC. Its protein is CASSLTPPQGAETQYF. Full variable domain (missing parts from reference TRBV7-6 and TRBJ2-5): GAGVSQSPRYKVTKRGQDVALRCDPISGHVSLYWYRQALGQGPEFLTYFNYEAQQDKSGLPNDRFSAERPEGSISTLTIQRTEQRDSAMYRCASSLTPPQGAETQYFGPGTRLLVL.

CDR3: CASSSGQGISGYTF. The CDR3 DNA is TGTGCCAGCAGTTCGGGACAGGGGATTAGTGGCTACACCTTC. V gene TRBV5-4 combines with J gene TRBJ1-2; 10 positions agree with TRBD1. Germline loops: CDR1 SGHNT, CDR2 YYREEE (reference sequence). J lost 7 bases, V lost 5 bases, and 8 bases had no gene match. The CDR3 is 14 residues long.

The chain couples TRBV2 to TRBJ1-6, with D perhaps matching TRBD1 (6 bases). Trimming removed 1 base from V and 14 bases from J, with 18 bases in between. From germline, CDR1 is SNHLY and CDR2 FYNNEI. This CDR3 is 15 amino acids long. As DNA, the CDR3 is TGTGCCAGCAGTGAAGGAGGAACGGCCGGGGGCACCCTCCACTTT. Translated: CASSEGGTAGGTLHF.

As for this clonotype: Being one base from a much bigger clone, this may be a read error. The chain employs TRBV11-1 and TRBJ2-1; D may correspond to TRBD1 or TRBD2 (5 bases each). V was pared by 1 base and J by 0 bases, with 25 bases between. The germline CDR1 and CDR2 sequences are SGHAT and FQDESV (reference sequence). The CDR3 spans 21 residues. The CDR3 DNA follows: TGTGCCAGCAGCTTAGGTCGGGACGGCTCTTTGTTTCTGAGCTCCTACAATGAGCAGTTCTTC. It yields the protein CASSLGRDGSLFLSSYNEQFF.

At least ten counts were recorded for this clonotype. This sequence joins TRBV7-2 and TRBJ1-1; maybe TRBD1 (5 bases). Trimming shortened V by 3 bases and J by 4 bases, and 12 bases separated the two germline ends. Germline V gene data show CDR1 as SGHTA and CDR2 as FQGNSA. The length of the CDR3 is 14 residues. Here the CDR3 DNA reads TGTGCCAGCAGCTTTGGGGGGGATAGCACTGAAGCTTTCTTT. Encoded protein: CASSFGGDSTEAFF.

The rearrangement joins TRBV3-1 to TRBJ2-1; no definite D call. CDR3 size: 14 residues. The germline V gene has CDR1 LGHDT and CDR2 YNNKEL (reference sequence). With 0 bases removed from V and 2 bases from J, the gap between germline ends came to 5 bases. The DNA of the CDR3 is TGTGCCAGCAGCCAAGATCAAACCTACAATGAGCAGTTCTTC. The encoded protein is CASSQDQTYNEQFF.

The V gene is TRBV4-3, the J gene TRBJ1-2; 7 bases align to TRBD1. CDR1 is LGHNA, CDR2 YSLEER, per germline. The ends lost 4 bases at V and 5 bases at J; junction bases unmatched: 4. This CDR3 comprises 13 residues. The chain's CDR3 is CASSLNRGYGYTF. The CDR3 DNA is TGCGCCAGCAGCCTCAACAGGGGATATGGCTACACCTTC.

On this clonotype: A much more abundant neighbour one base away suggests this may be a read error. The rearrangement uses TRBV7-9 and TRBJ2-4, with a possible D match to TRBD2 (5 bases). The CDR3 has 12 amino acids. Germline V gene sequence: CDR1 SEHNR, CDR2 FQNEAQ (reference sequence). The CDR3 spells CASILVSGGADF. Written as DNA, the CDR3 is TGTGCCAGCATCTTAGTCTCAGGAGGCGCAGACTTC.

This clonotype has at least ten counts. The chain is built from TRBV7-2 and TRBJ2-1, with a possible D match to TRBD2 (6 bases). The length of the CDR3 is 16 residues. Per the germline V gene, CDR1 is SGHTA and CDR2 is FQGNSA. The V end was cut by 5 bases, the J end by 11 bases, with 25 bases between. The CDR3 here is CASSPPRGSLPSKQFF. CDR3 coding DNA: TGTGCCAGCAGCCCCCCCCGGGGGAGTCTACCTAGTAAGCAGTTCTTC.

As DNA, the CDR3 is TGTGCCAGCAGCTCAATTAGACTAGCGGGGGCAGATACGCAGTATTTT. Amino acids: CASSSIRLAGADTQYF. V usage is TRBV7-2 and J usage is TRBJ2-3; 12 nucleotides align to TRBD2. Trimming at V came to 4 bases and at J to 4 bases, leaving 6 bases not matched to a gene. The CDR3 runs 16 residues. CDR1 and CDR2 (germline): SGHTA, FQGNSA.

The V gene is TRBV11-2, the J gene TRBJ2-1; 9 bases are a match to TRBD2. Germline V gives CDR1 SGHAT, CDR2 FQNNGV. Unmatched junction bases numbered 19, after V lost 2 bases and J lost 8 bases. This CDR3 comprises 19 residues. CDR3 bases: TGTGCCAGCAGCTTACGGCGGGGGGGACTAGCTAAGCGGGCGTATGAGCAGTTCTTC. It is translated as CASSLRRGGLAKRAYEQFF.

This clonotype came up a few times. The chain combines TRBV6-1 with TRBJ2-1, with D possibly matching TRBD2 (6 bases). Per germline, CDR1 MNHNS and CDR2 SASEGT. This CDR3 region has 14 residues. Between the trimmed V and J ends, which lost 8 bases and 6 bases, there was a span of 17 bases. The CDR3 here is CASEPSAHSNEQFF. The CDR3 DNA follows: TGTGCCAGCGAACCTAGCGCGCACAGCAATGAGCAGTTCTTC.

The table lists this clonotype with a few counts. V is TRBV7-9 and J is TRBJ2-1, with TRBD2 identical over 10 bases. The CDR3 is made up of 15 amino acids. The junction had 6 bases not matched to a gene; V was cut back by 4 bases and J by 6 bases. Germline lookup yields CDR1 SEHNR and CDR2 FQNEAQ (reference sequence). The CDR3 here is CASSYWTSGTNEQFF. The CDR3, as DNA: TGTGCCAGCAGCTACTGGACTAGCGGAACCAATGAGCAGTTCTTC.

CDR3: CASSGRQDVETQYF. CDR3 bases: TGTGCCAGCAGCGGTCGACAGGACGTCGAGACCCAGTACTTC. This chain uses TRBV9 with TRBJ2-5; maybe TRBD1 (6 bases). CDR1 is SGDLS and CDR2 is YYNGEE in the germline V gene. This CDR3 has 14 residues. The V and J ends lost 3 bases and 5 bases respectively, with 14 bases between them.

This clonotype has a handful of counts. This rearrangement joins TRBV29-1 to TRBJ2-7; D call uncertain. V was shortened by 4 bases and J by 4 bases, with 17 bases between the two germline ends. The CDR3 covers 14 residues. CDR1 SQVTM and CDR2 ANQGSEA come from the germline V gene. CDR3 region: CSVVVQRGTYEQYF. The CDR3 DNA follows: TGCAGCGTTGTAGTGCAGAGAGGTACTTACGAGCAGTACTTC.

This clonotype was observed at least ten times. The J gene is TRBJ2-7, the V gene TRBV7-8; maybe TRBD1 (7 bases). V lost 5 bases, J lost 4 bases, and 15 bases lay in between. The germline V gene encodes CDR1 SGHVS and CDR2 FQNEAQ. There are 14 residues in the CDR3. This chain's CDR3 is CASSLGPGGYEQYF. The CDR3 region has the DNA TGTGCCAGCAGCCTGGGGCCAGGGGGGTACGAGCAGTACTTC. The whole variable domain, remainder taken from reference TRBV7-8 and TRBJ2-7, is GAGVSQSPRYKVAKRGQDVALRCDPISGHVSLFWYQQALGQGPEFLTYFQNEAQLDKSGLPSDRFFAERPEGSVSTLKIQRTQQEDSAVYLCASSLGPGGYEQYFGPGTRLTVT.

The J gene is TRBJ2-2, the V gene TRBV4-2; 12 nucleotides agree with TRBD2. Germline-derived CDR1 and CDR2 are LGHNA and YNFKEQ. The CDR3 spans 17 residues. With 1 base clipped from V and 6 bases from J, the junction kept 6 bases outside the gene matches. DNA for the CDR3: TGTGCCAGCAGCCAAGGACTAGCGGGAGAGTATGCCGGGGAGCTGTTTTTT. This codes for CASSQGLAGEYAGELFF.

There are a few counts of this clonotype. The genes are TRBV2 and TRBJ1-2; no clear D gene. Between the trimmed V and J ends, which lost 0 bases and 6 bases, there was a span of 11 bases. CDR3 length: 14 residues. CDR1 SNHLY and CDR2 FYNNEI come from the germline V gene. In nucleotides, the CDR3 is TGTGCCAGCAGTGAAGCGCTTCCGGGGAATGGCTACACCTTC. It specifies CASSEALPGNGYTF.